These 25 T cell receptor beta chains came from one sample sequenced in a study of T cell repertoires in cytomegalovirus infection. Their antigen targets remain unknown. TCRdb passed the reads through MiXCR, listing each CDR3 protein once. This repertoire shows a few hundred thousand distinct CDR3 sequences, almost 40% found once; its top ten account for roughly 50%. Sequenced here: cultured PBMCs, sampled from culture after CMV antigen stimulation. The receptor source for this set is a human donor in good health (CMV status not recorded). Some clones in this sample may be carry-over from other donors' samples.

This clonotype appeared a few times. CDR3 amino acids: CASKLTATRDRVETQYF. The CDR3 DNA sequence: TGTGCCAGCAAGTTAACTGCCACTAGGGACAGGGTTGAGACCCAGTACTTC. The V call is TRBV11-2, the J call TRBJ2-5, with 9 bases lining up with TRBD1. Germline assignment: CDR1 SGHAT and CDR2 FQNNGV. V lost 7 bases and J lost 5; bases outside the gene matches: 17. The CDR3 totals 17 residues.

The chain joins TRBV12-3 or TRBV12-4 to TRBJ2-2, with TRBD2 identical over 9 bases. With 3 bases clipped from V and 3 bases from J, the junction kept 8 bases outside the gene matches. This CDR3 has 17 residues. This CDR3 is CASSLAAGGPHTGELFF. The CDR3 DNA reads as TGTGCCAGCAGTTTGGCTGCGGGGGGGCCCCACACCGGGGAGCTGTTTTTT.

This clonotype has just one count. The rearrangement joins TRBV7-6 to TRBJ2-2; D unresolved. V lost 5 bases and J 0 bases, leaving 4 bases between the germline ends. The CDR3 is 13 residues long. Per the germline V gene, CDR1 is SGHVS and CDR2 is FNYEAQ. The CDR3 sequence: CASSAANTGELFF. The CDR3 DNA reads as TGTGCCAGCAGCGCCGCGAACACCGGGGAGCTGTTTTTT.

Ten or more counts support this clonotype. The V gene is TRBV7-2, the J gene TRBJ1-5; 8 bases are shared with TRBD1. The CDR3 extends over 17 amino acids. Germline CDR1 SGHTA, CDR2 FQGNSA. V was clipped by 1 base and J by 3 bases; unmatched bases: 8. The CDR3 protein is CASSLVSPGGNNQPQHF. For the CDR3, the DNA is TGTGCCAGCAGCTTAGTTTCCCCAGGGGGCAACAATCAGCCCCAGCATTTT.

This clonotype was observed a handful of times. The rearrangement links TRBV7-2 to TRBJ1-3; D ambiguous. CDR3 length: 17 residues. The V end lost 2 bases, the J end lost 0 bases, and 14 bases lay between the germline ends. CDR1 and CDR2 from the germline V gene are SGHTA and FQGNSA. The DNA for the CDR3 is TGTGCCAGCAGCTTATTGGCGCCAGAACTCTCTGGAAACACCATATATTTT. Translation: CASSLLAPELSGNTIYF.

Worth noting for this clonotype: The junction departs from germline at one end; a sequencing error may be responsible. The chain combines TRBV5-3 with TRBJ1-1, with D hard to call. TRBV5-3 is an ORF, with its function uncertain. There are 15 residues in the CDR3. The CDR3 spells CASSLRWGGNTEAFF. The CDR3 DNA reads TGTGCCAGCAGCTTGAGGTGGGGAGGGAACACTGAAGCTTTCTTT.

This clonotype was seen ten or more times. The V gene is TRBV7-2, the J gene TRBJ2-3; D remains ambiguous. Per the germline V gene, CDR1 is SGHTA and CDR2 is FQGNSA. The CDR3 covers 15 residues. Trimming took off 4 bases at V and 3 bases at J, with 14 bases between the two ends. The CDR3 bases are TGTGCCAGCAGCTCCCGGACCGCGGTGACAGATACGCAGTATTTT. This translates into CASSSRTAVTDTQYF. The full variable domain, its missing parts supplied by reference TRBV7-2 and TRBJ2-3, is GAGVSQSPSNKVTEKGKDVELRCDPISGHTALYWYRQSLGQGLEFLIYFQGNSAPDKSGLPSDRFSAERTGGSVSTLTIQRTQQEDSAVYLCASSSRTAVTDTQYFGPGTRLTVL.

The chain is built from TRBV4-3 and TRBJ1-2, with a weak D call TRBD1 (5 bases). Trimming took 4 bases from V and 10 from J, leaving 19 bases between them. The CDR3 covers 14 residues. Per germline, CDR1 LGHNA and CDR2 YSLEER. CDR3 sequence reads: CASSLDRGTHYYTF. The CDR3 DNA follows: TGCGCCAGCAGCCTAGACCGGGGGACCCATTACTACACCTTC.

This chain joins TRBV19 and TRBJ1-3; tentative D call: TRBD1 (5 bases). The CDR3 contains 16 residues. Germline CDR1 LNHDA, CDR2 SQIVND (reference sequence). The ends were cut back, 7 bases at V and 0 bases at J, with 16 bases in the middle. CDR3 amino acids: CASKTWGGSSGNTIYF. CDR3 nucleotide sequence: TGTGCCAGTAAAACTTGGGGGGGTAGCTCTGGAAACACCATATATTTT.

This clonotype appeared a few times. V and J are TRBV7-9 and TRBJ1-2; D is perhaps TRBD1 (5 bases). From germline, CDR1 is SEHNR and CDR2 FQNEAQ (reference sequence). The V end was cut by 5 bases, the J end by 5 bases, with 18 bases between. This CDR3 is 15 amino acids long. CDR3 sequence: CASSLDSNGLYGYTF. The CDR3, as DNA: TGTGCCAGCAGCCTAGACAGTAACGGACTATATGGCTACACCTTC.

This chain uses TRBV28 with TRBJ1-1; D is unclear. V dropped 10 bases and J dropped 2 bases, with 5 bases sitting between them. CDR1 MDHEN and CDR2 SYDVKM come from the germline V gene. The CDR3 loop spans 10 amino acids. For the CDR3, the DNA is TGTGCCACCGCAAACACTGAAGCTTTCTTT. It specifies CATANTEAFF. The variable domain in full, completed from reference TRBV28 and TRBJ1-1, reads DVKVTQSSRYLVKRTGEKVFLECVQDMDHENMFWYRQDPGLGLRLIYFSYDVKMKEKGDIPEGYSVSREKKERFSLILESASTNQTSMYLCATANTEAFFGQGTRLTVV.

The V and J genes are TRBV12-3 or TRBV12-4 and TRBJ2-5, with D possibly matching TRBD2 (6 bases). The length of the CDR3 is 16 residues. Trimming cost V 5 bases and J 5 bases, with 21 bases left between them. The CDR3 is CASSLGVVAAGETQYF. CDR3 in DNA: TGTGCCAGCAGTCTGGGGGTCGTAGCGGCCGGGGAGACCCAGTACTTC.

In its sample, this clonotype was seen a few times. This chain connects TRBV7-9 to TRBJ1-1, with a tentative D call TRBD1 (5 bases). The CDR3 contains 15 residues. The ends were cut back, 5 bases at V and 0 bases at J, with 13 bases in the middle. Germline lookup yields CDR1 SEHNR and CDR2 FQNEAQ (reference sequence). The CDR3 reads CASSSERGMNTEAFF. CDR3 coding DNA: TGTGCCAGCAGCAGTGAGAGGGGCATGAACACTGAAGCTTTCTTT. The variable domain in full, completed from reference TRBV7-9 and TRBJ1-1, reads DTGVSQNPRHKITKRGQNVTFRCDPISEHNRLYWYRQTLGQGPEFLTYFQNEAQLEKSRLLSDRFSAERPKGSFSTLEIQRTEQGDSAMYLCASSSERGMNTEAFFGQGTRLTVV.

The rearrangement uses TRBV15 and TRBJ2-7; tentative D call: TRBD2 (5 bases). Trimming removed 2 bases at V and 6 bases at J, with 17 bases between. The CDR3 is made up of 15 amino acids. From germline, CDR1 is LNHNV and CDR2 YYDKDF (reference sequence). The CDR3 sequence is CATSRSSGVAGEQYF. The CDR3 region has the DNA TGTGCCACCAGCAGATCTTCAGGAGTCGCGGGCGAGCAGTACTTC.

The chain recombines TRBV7-9 with TRBJ1-1; weak D call: TRBD1 (6 bases). This CDR3 spans 15 amino acids. Trimming pared 2 bases from V and 5 bases from J, leaving 15 bases between. The germline V gene encodes CDR1 SEHNR and CDR2 FQNEAQ (reference sequence). CDR3 nucleotide sequence: TGTGCCAGCAGCTTAAGGGGGGTGGCGGCGACTGAAGCTTTCTTT. Translation: CASSLRGVAATEAFF.

The chain joins TRBV7-2 to TRBJ2-3, with D possibly matching TRBD1 (5 bases). CDR1 is SGHTA, CDR2 FQGNSA, per germline. CDR3 length: 18 amino acids. V shed 8 bases and J shed 4 bases, with 28 bases lying between them. In nucleotides, the CDR3 is TGTGCCAGCCGATCCAAGGGGCGCCGGAATGAACCCTCAGATACGCAGTATTTT. This codes for CASRSKGRRNEPSDTQYF.

This clonotype was seen ten or more times. The V call is TRBV7-2, the J call TRBJ2-3, with 15 bases lining up with TRBD2. This CDR3 spans 19 amino acids. Germline V gene sequence: CDR1 SGHTA, CDR2 FQGNSA. V trimming: 0 bases; J trimming: 6 bases; junction bases outside the gene matches: 10. The CDR3 is CASSLAKGLAGGLKDTQYF. CDR3 nucleotides: TGTGCCAGCAGCTTAGCGAAGGGACTAGCGGGGGGACTTAAGGATACGCAGTATTTT. Full variable domain (missing parts from reference TRBV7-2 and TRBJ2-3): GAGVSQSPSNKVTEKGKDVELRCDPISGHTALYWYRQSLGQGLEFLIYFQGNSAPDKSGLPSDRFSAERTGGSVSTLTIQRTQQEDSAVYLCASSLAKGLAGGLKDTQYFGPGTRLTVL.

This chain links TRBV12-5 with TRBJ2-1, with TRBD2 identical over 8 bases. CDR1 is LGHNT and CDR2 is FRNRAP in the germline V gene. This CDR3 comprises 13 residues. V was pared by 5 bases and J by 8 bases, with 5 bases of the junction left unmatched. For the CDR3, the DNA is TGTGCTAGTGGTCCTCCAGCGGGAGATGAGCAGTTCTTC. Amino acids: CASGPPAGDEQFF.

The V gene is TRBV27, the J gene TRBJ1-5; TRBD1 aligns across 10 bases. The germline V gene encodes CDR1 MNHEY and CDR2 SMNVEV (reference sequence). The trim removed 6 bases at V and 5 bases at J, leaving 7 bases unmatched. The CDR3 has 15 residues. The CDR3 spells CASRRLGQGDQPQHF. For the CDR3, the DNA is TGTGCCAGCAGGAGGCTCGGACAGGGGGATCAGCCCCAGCATTTT.

The chain uses TRBV6-5 and TRBJ2-7, with unresolved D. V was pared by 0 bases and J by 3 bases, with 9 bases between. From germline, CDR1 is MNHEY and CDR2 SVGAGI. The CDR3 spans 14 residues. CDR3 in amino acids: CASSYSNLDYEQYF. The CDR3 region has the DNA TGTGCCAGCAGTTACTCGAACCTGGACTACGAGCAGTACTTC.

Note on this clonotype: An end of the junction differs from the germline gene, which may be a read error. V usage is TRBV12-3 or TRBV12-4 and J usage is TRBJ1-1; 7 positions match TRBD1. The CDR3 spans 12 residues. CDR3 residues: CASGQENAEAFF. CDR3 nucleotides: TGTGCCAGCGGACAGGAGAACGCTGAAGCTTTCTTT.

The chain employs TRBV4-1 and TRBJ2-3; D is ambiguous. In germline, CDR1 is MGHRA, CDR2 YSYEKL. The CDR3 is made up of 16 amino acids. V shed 0 bases and J shed 11 bases, with 21 bases lying between them. This chain's CDR3 is CASSQEFAEPANGQYF. The CDR3 nucleotides read TGCGCCAGCAGCCAAGAATTCGCGGAACCCGCTAATGGGCAGTATTTT.

The genes are TRBV5-3 and TRBJ2-1, with TRBD1 matching over 7 bases. TRBV5-3 is identified as an open reading frame with a role that is uncertain. This CDR3 is 14 amino acids long. Trimming cost V 8 bases and J 4 bases; bases outside gene matches: 9. CDR3 bases: TGTGCCAGCAGCCCCGGACAGGAGTACAATGAGCAGTTCTTC. Its translation: CASSPGQEYNEQFF.

This clonotype was recorded a few times. The genes are TRBV7-8 and TRBJ1-4; D not resolved. Looked up from germline, CDR1 is SGHVS and CDR2 is FQNEAQ. The CDR3 covers 14 residues. V was clipped by 5 bases and J by 6 bases, with 13 bases between them. CDR3 in amino acids: CASSPAREDEKLFF. CDR3 DNA: TGTGCCAGCAGCCCAGCCCGGGAGGATGAAAAACTGTTTTTT.

This sequence joins TRBV20-1 and TRBJ2-7, with a possible D match to TRBD2 (5 bases). Trimming stripped 7 bases from V and 2 bases from J, with 12 bases between. The CDR3 is 12 amino acids. In germline, CDR1 is DFQATT, CDR2 SNEGSKA (reference sequence). The CDR3, as DNA: TGCAGTGGTGAGCTAGCAGCCTACGAGCAGTACTTC. As protein: CSGELAAYEQYF.